The clone carrying this T cell receptor (beta chain) has a handful of counts. Antigen: not known. The data derive from a study of T-cell memory formation after mild COVID-19. Study-wide context: Largely, the TCR clusters proved donor specific.

Study-wide results and caveats: Researchers report contracting CD4+ clones mostly in CM and EM, with CD8+ clones in EMRA.

UMIs and sample barcodes were carried by the TCR alpha and TCR beta cDNA libraries that 5'RACE produced using constant-segment primers. TCRdb redid the calling of the 5' RACE reads with MiXCR, one entry per CDR3 protein. The sample consists of fewer than 350,000 distinct CDR3 sequences, around 15% of them appearing once. The germline V gene encodes CDR1 SGHTA and CDR2 FQGNSA. This CDR3 has 16 residues. Deletions cut 5 bases from V and 7 bases from J, with 20 bases between. The chain joins TRBV7-2 to TRBJ2-2, with D possibly being TRBD2 (6 bases). Material for sequencing was PBMCs or a T cell subset sorted from them (not recorded which). The clonotype comes from a man younger than 35 who had mild COVID-19 (a few samples of this study predate the infection). Cell type and time point are not known. The CDR3: CASSPQQRGTGGELFF. In DNA, the CDR3 is TGTGCCAGCAGCCCCCAGCAACGGGGGACGGGCGGGGAGCTGTTTTTT. Full variable domain (remainder filled in from reference TRBV7-2 and TRBJ2-2): GAGVSQSPSNKVTEKGKDVELRCDPISGHTALYWYRQSLGQGLEFLIYFQGNSAPDKSGLPSDRFSAERTGGSVSTLTIQRTQQEDSAVYLCASSPQQRGTGGELFFGEGSRLTVL.